Below, one TCR beta chain is given with its context. The data were taken from a study of blood T cells in healthy people across ages. Using a J-beta primer mix together with a sample-barcoded 5' primer, a second PCR was run for about 7 to 12 cycles. Each CDR3 protein gets one entry after TCRdb re-called the 5' RACE reads with MiXCR. The sample records 700,000 or so distinct CDR3 sequences, approximately 40% being singletons. This sequence was found in an elderly man in good health. Sequenced sample: blood.

CDR3 protein: CASSQDLAVLGDEQYF. The CDR3 DNA reads TGTGCCAGCAGCCAAGATCTCGCAGTCCTGGGGGACGAGCAGTACTTC. V and J are TRBV4-2 and TRBJ2-5, with D possibly called TRBD1 or TRBD2 (5 bases each). The end of the DNA is better explained by TRBJ2-7, so the J call may be wrong. The CDR3 is 16 residues long. Germline loops: CDR1 LGHNA, CDR2 YNFKEQ.